This entry features one T cell receptor (beta chain) sequence. This specimen belongs to a study of blood T cell repertoires in COVID-19. In the study overall: T cells, B-cell-depleted T cells, or PBMCs supplied cDNA or gDNA.

V lost 3 bases to trimming and J lost 9 bases, with 12 bases between them. Germline CDR1 is SGHKS and CDR2 is YYEKEE (reference sequence). The CDR3 is made up of 12 amino acids. Method: immunoSEQ multiplex PCR; TCRdb's copy keeps in-frame clones and lacks some. The sample holds under 250,000 clones, approximately 86% seen once. The chain couples TRBV5-5 to TRBJ1-2, with a possible D match to TRBD1 (6 bases). The sequencing sample was made of peripheral blood. The sequence was collected from a woman aged 55-75 years who had recovered from COVID-19. CDR3 region: CASSWGQGSYTF. The CDR3 coding sequence is TGTGCCAGCAGCTGGGGACAAGGAAGCTACACCTTC. Full variable domain (rest looked up from reference TRBV5-5 and TRBJ1-2): DAGVTQSPTHLIKTRGQQVTLRCSPISGHKSVSWYQQVLGQGPQFIFQYYEKEERGRGNFPDRFSARQFPNYSSELNVNALLLGDSALYLCASSWGQGSYTFGSGTRLTVV.